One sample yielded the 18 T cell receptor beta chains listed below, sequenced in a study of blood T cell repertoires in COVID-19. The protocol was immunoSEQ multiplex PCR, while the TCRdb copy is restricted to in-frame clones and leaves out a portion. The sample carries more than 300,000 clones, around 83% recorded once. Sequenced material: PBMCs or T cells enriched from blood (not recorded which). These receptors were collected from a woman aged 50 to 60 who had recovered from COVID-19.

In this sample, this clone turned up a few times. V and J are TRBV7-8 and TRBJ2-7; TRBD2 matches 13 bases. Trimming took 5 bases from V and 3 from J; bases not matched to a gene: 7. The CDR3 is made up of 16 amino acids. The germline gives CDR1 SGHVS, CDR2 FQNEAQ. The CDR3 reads CASSPLAGGTNYEQYF. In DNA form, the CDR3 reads TGTGCCAGCAGCCCACTAGCGGGAGGGACGAACTACGAGCAGTACTTC.

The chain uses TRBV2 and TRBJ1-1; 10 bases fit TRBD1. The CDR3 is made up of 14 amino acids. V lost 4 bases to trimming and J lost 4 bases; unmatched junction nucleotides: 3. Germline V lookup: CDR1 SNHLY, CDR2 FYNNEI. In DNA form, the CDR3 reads TGTGCCAGCAGTGGGACAGGGGGAGGCACTGAAGCTTTCTTT. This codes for CASSGTGGGTEAFF.

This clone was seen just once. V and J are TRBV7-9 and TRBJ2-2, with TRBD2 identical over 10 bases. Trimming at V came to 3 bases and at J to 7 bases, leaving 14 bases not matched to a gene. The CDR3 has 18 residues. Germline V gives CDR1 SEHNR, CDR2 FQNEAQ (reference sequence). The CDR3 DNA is TGTGCCAGCAGCTTGGGAGAGACTAGCGGGCGAGAGTACGGGGAGCTGTTTTTT. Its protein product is CASSLGETSGREYGELFF.

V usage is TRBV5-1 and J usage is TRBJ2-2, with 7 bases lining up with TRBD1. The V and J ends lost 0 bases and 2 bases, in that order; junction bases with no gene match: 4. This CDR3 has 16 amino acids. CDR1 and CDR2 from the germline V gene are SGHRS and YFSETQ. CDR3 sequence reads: CASSLAGTANTGELFF. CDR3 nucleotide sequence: TGCGCCAGCAGCTTGGCCGGGACAGCTAACACCGGGGAGCTGTTTTTT.

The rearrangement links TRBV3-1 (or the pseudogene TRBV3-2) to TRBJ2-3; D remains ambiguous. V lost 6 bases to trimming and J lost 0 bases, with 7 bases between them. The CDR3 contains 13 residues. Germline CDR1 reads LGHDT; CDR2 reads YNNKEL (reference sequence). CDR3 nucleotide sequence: TGTGCCAGCAGTGATACTAGCACAGATACGCAGTATTTT. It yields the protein CASSDTSTDTQYF.

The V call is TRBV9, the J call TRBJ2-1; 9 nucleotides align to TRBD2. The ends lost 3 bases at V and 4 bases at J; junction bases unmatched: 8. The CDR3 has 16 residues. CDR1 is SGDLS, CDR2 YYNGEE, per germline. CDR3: CASSEGHSGSYNEQFF. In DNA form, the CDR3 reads TGTGCCAGCAGCGAGGGTCATAGCGGGAGTTACAATGAGCAGTTCTTC.

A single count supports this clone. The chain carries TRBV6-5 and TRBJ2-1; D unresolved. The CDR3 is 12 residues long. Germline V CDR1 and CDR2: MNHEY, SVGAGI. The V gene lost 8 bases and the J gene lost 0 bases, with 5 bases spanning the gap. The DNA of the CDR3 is TGTGCCAGCCGGAGCTCCTACAATGAGCAGTTCTTC. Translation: CASRSSYNEQFF.

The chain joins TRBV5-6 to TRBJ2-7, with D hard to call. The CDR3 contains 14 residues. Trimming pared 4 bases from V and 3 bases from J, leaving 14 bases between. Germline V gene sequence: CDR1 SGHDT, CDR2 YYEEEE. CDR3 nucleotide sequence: TGTGCCAGCAGCAACCGGGTCTCCCACTACGAGCAGTACTTC. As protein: CASSNRVSHYEQYF.

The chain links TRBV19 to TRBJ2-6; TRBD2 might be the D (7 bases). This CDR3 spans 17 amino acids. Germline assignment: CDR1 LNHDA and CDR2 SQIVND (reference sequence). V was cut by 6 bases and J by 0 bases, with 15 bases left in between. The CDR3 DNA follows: TGTGCCAGTAGCCGGGCGGGGGCCGTCTCTGGGGCCAACGTCCTGACTTTC. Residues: CASSRAGAVSGANVLTF.

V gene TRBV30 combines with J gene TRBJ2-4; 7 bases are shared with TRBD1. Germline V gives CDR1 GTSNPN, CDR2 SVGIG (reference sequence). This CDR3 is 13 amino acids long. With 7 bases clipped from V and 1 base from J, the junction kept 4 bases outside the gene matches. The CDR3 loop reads CALARGAKNIQYF. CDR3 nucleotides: TGTGCCTTAGCCAGGGGGGCCAAAAACATTCAGTACTTC.

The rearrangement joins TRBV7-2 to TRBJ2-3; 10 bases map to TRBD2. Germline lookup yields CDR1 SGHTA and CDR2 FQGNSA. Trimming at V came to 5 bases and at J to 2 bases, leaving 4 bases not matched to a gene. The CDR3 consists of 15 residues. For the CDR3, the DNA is TGTGCCAGCAGCGTGAGCGGGGGGGCCACAGATACGCAGTATTTT. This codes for CASSVSGGATDTQYF.

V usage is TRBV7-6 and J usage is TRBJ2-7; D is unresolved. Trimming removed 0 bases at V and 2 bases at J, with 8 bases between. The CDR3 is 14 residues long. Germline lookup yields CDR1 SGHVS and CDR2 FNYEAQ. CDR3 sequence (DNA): TGTGCCAGCAGCTTAGCATCACAGCCCTACGAGCAGTACTTC. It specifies CASSLASQPYEQYF.

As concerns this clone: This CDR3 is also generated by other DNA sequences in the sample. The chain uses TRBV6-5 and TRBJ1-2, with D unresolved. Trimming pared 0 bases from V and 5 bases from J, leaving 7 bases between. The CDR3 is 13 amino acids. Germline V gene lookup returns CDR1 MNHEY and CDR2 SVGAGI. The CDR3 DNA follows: TGTGCCAGCAGTTACTCGACTGGATATGGCTACACCTTC. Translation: CASSYSTGYGYTF.

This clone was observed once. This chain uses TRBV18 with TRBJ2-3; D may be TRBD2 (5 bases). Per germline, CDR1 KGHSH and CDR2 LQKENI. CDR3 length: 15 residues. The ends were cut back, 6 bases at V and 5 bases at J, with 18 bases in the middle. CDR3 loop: CASSPSSEKGDTQYF. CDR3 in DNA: TGTGCCAGCTCCCCGAGTAGCGAGAAGGGAGATACGCAGTATTTT.

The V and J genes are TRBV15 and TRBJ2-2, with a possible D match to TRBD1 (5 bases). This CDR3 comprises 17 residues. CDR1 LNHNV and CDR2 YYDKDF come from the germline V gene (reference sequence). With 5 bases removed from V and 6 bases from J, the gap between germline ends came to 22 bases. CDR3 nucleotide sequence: TGTGCCACCAGCTGGAGCGCAGGGTTAATGGTCGCCGGGGAGCTGTTTTTT. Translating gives CATSWSAGLMVAGELFF.

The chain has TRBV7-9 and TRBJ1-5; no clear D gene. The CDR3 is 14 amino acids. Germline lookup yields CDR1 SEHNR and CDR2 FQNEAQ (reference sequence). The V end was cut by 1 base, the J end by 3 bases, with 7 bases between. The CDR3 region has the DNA TGTGCCAGCAGCTTAGACGGGATCAATCAGCCCCAGCATTTT. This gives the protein CASSLDGINQPQHF.

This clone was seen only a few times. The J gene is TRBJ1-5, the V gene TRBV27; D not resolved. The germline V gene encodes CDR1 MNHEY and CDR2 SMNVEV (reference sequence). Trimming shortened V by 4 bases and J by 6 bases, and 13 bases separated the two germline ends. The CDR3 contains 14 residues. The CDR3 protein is CASSSWPSGQPQHF. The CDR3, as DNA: TGTGCCAGCAGTTCATGGCCCAGTGGTCAGCCCCAGCATTTT.

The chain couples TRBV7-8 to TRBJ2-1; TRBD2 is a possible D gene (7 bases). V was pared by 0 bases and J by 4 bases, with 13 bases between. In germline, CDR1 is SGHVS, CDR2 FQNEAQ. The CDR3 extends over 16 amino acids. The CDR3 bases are TGTGCCAGCAGCTTAGCACGGGGGGCGATTTACAATGAGCAGTTCTTC. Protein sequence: CASSLARGAIYNEQFF.